The 18 T cell receptor beta chains presented below share a single source sample, sequenced in a study of blood T cell repertoires in COVID-19. Only in-frame clones appear in the TCRdb table, and some are missing; sequencing was by immunoSEQ multiplex PCR. This sample has about 76,000 clones, with more than 75% found just once. Sequences were obtained from peripheral blood. The receptors here all came from a human donor in a cohort sampled during active COVID-19.

The chain uses TRBV4-3 and TRBJ2-2; TRBD2 is a possible D gene (5 bases). Germline V CDR1 and CDR2: LGHNA, YSLEER. The CDR3 consists of 18 residues. V lost 0 bases, J lost 4 bases, and 18 bases lay in between. CDR3 in amino acids: CASSQETPGKEPTGELFF. The CDR3 coding sequence is TGCGCCAGCAGCCAAGAGACTCCGGGGAAGGAACCCACCGGGGAGCTGTTTTTT.

The J gene is TRBJ2-7, the V gene TRBV29-1; no clear D gene. The CDR3 is 12 residues long. V was trimmed by 0 bases and J by 3 bases, leaving 6 bases between them. The germline V gene encodes CDR1 SQVTM and CDR2 ANQGSEA. In DNA, the CDR3 is TGCAGCGTTGAAGAGCTAGGCTACGAGCAGTACTTC. This gives the protein CSVEELGYEQYF.

This clone has just a few counts. The chain employs TRBV6-2 or TRBV6-3 and TRBJ1-5; no reliable D call. Germline V gene data show CDR1 as MNHEY and CDR2 as SVGEGT. V lost 6 bases and J lost 0, with 12 bases in between. The CDR3 runs to 15 residues. The CDR3 is CASSRDNDSNQPQHF. CDR3 DNA sequence: TGTGCCAGCAGCCGAGACAACGATAGCAATCAGCCCCAGCATTTT.

This clone was recorded a few times. The chain links TRBV3-1 (or the pseudogene TRBV3-2) to TRBJ1-2; D may be TRBD1 (6 bases). CDR1 and CDR2 (germline): LGHDT, YNNKEL (reference sequence). The CDR3 consists of 14 residues. Trimming took 3 bases from V and 5 from J, leaving 13 bases between them. The CDR3 nucleotides are TGTGCCAGCAGCCAGGACAGATGGTCATATGGCTACACCTTC. This encodes CASSQDRWSYGYTF.

This clone occurred once. The rearrangement uses TRBV29-1 and TRBJ1-5; 8 bases map to TRBD1. From germline, CDR1 is SQVTM and CDR2 ANQGSEA. The CDR3 spans 13 residues. The ends lost 4 bases at V and 4 bases at J; junction bases unmatched: 3. The CDR3 DNA reads as TGCAGCGTTGGCGGGACAGGTAATCAGCCCCAGCATTTT. Residues: CSVGGTGNQPQHF.

The CDR3 nucleotides are TGTGCCAGCAGCTTCCGGGACTACCAAGAGACCCAGTACTTC. Its protein product is CASSFRDYQETQYF. The rearrangement uses TRBV7-9 and TRBJ2-5, with D possibly being TRBD2 (6 bases). From germline, CDR1 is SEHNR and CDR2 FQNEAQ (reference sequence). With 3 bases removed from V and 0 bases from J, the gap between germline ends came to 8 bases. This CDR3 has 14 residues.

This rearrangement joins TRBV7-8 to TRBJ1-2; tentative D call: TRBD1 (5 bases). V was clipped by 1 base and J by 0 bases, with 21 bases between them. This CDR3 contains 19 residues. CDR1 SGHVS and CDR2 FQNEAQ come from the germline V gene. The CDR3 protein is CASSLGFSRGSRANYGYTF. The CDR3 DNA follows: TGTGCCAGCAGCTTAGGGTTTTCGCGGGGGTCGCGAGCTAACTATGGCTACACCTTC. The complete variable domain, with remaining parts taken from reference TRBV7-8 and TRBJ1-2, reads GAGVSQSPRYKVAKRGQDVALRCDPISGHVSLFWYQQALGQGPEFLTYFQNEAQLDKSGLPSDRFFAERPEGSVSTLKIQRTQQEDSAVYLCASSLGFSRGSRANYGYTFGSGTRLTVV.

Only a few counts were recorded for this clone. The rearrangement uses TRBV9 and TRBJ2-7, with D perhaps matching TRBD2 (6 bases). Trimming took 0 bases from V and 7 from J, leaving 17 bases between them. This CDR3 spans 15 amino acids. The germline gives CDR1 SGDLS, CDR2 YYNGEE. This CDR3 reads CASSVDPAGPLEQYF. The CDR3 DNA is TGTGCCAGCAGCGTAGACCCAGCGGGCCCACTGGAGCAGTACTTC.

This chain links TRBV27 with TRBJ1-4; D remains unclear. The ends were cut back, 1 base at V and 5 bases at J, with 11 bases in the middle. The CDR3 runs to 15 residues. Germline assignment: CDR1 MNHEY and CDR2 SMNVEV (reference sequence). The CDR3 spells CASSLFSQVNEKLFF. The CDR3 nucleotides are TGTGCCAGCAGTTTATTCAGTCAGGTGAATGAAAAACTGTTTTTT. Complete variable domain (other parts from reference TRBV27 and TRBJ1-4): EAQVTQNPRYLITVTGKKLTVTCSQNMNHEYMSWYRQDPGLGLRQIYYSMNVEVTDKGDVPEGYKVSRKEKRNFPLILESPSPNQTSLYFCASSLFSQVNEKLFFGSGTQLSVL.

The chain carries TRBV27 and TRBJ1-4, with D hard to call. Germline values: CDR1 MNHEY, CDR2 SMNVEV (reference sequence). The V end lost 5 bases, the J end lost 3 bases, and 10 bases lay between the germline ends. The CDR3 covers 14 residues. CDR3 sequence (DNA): TGTGCCAGCAGTCCCCGGAGGTCTAATGAAAAACTGTTTTTT. Protein sequence: CASSPRRSNEKLFF.

The CDR3 nucleotides are TGTGCCAGCAGCTCGGGACAGGGGTACAATGAGCAGTTCTTC. Translation: CASSSGQGYNEQFF. J is TRBJ2-1 and V is TRBV7-9, with 10 bases identical to TRBD1. The germline V gene encodes CDR1 SEHNR and CDR2 FQNEAQ (reference sequence). The CDR3 loop spans 14 amino acids. V lost 4 bases, J lost 4 bases, and 1 base stayed unmatched. Based on the CDR3 plus reference TRBV7-9 and TRBJ2-1, the full variable domain is DTGVSQNPRHKITKRGQNVTFRCDPISEHNRLYWYRQTLGQGPEFLTYFQNEAQLEKSRLLSDRFSAERPKGSFSTLEIQRTEQGDSAMYLCASSSGQGYNEQFFGPGTRLTVL.

This chain uses TRBV7-8 with TRBJ1-4; D not resolved. Germline V gene sequence: CDR1 SGHVS, CDR2 FQNEAQ. V dropped 3 bases and J dropped 0 bases, with 5 bases sitting between them. There are 14 residues in the CDR3. CDR3 protein: CASSFEPTNEKLFF. The CDR3 DNA follows: TGTGCCAGCAGCTTCGAGCCAACTAATGAAAAACTGTTTTTT.

V and J are TRBV12-5 and TRBJ2-1; a possible D gene is TRBD1 (6 bases). Trimming took off 4 bases at V and 1 base at J, with 11 bases between the two ends. The CDR3 is 15 amino acids. The germline V gene encodes CDR1 LGHNT and CDR2 FRNRAP. The CDR3 here is CASGYTGISYNEQFF. The CDR3 DNA reads as TGTGCTAGTGGTTACACAGGGATTTCCTACAATGAGCAGTTCTTC.

V usage is TRBV19 and J usage is TRBJ1-3; 7 bases line up with TRBD1. After removal of 4 bases from V and 0 bases from J, the junction contained 9 bases not matched to a gene. The CDR3 covers 17 residues. The germline gives CDR1 LNHDA, CDR2 SQIVND (reference sequence). The DNA for the CDR3 is TGTGCCAGTAGTACGAATCGGGACAGCAACTCTGGAAACACCATATATTTT. This sequence encodes CASSTNRDSNSGNTIYF.

The V gene is TRBV19, the J gene TRBJ2-1, with D perhaps TRBD2 (6 bases). CDR1 and CDR2 from the germline V gene are LNHDA and SQIVND (reference sequence). V was trimmed by 2 bases and J by 15 bases, leaving 17 bases between them. CDR3 length equals 13 residues. The CDR3 protein is CASSILGTPSLFF. Written as DNA, the CDR3 is TGTGCCAGTAGTATACTCGGGACTCCTAGTCTGTTCTTC.

The table lists this clone with a count of one. This chain's CDR3 is CASSYESLDYGYTF. The CDR3 coding sequence is TGCGCCAGCAGCTATGAGTCACTCGACTATGGCTACACCTTC. J is TRBJ1-2 and V is TRBV5-1; no definite D call. CDR1 and CDR2 (germline): SGHRS, YFSETQ. The CDR3 has 14 residues. Trimming pared 3 bases from V and 3 bases from J, leaving 12 bases between.

This chain uses TRBV11-3 with TRBJ2-1, with 8 nucleotides matching TRBD2. Germline V gene lookup returns CDR1 SGHNT and CDR2 YENEEA. The CDR3 runs to 16 residues. Germline trimming cut 1 base from V and 2 bases from J; bases unmatched to any gene: 4. CDR3 nucleotide sequence: TGTGCCAGCAGCTTAGGACGGCGGGAGGCCTACAATGAGCAGTTCTTC. Its translation is CASSLGRREAYNEQFF.

This clone was picked up a small number of times. The genes are TRBV5-1 and TRBJ1-5, with 9 bases aligning to TRBD1. The CDR3 is made up of 16 amino acids. Losses at the gene ends were 2 bases for V and 5 bases for J; bases not matched to a gene: 8. CDR1 and CDR2 (germline): SGHRS, YFSETQ. Here the CDR3 reads CASSLSPGQGDQPQHF. DNA for the CDR3: TGCGCCAGCAGCTTAAGCCCGGGACAGGGCGATCAGCCCCAGCATTTT. The full variable domain, in which reference TRBV5-1 and TRBJ1-5 provide the parts outside the CDR3, is KAGVTQTPRYLIKTRGQQVTLSCSPISGHRSVSWYQQTPGQGLQFLFEYFSETQRNKGNFPGRFSGRQFSNSRSEMNVSTLELGDSALYLCASSLSPGQGDQPQHFGDGTRLSIL.